The next 27 T cell receptor beta chains were all read from a single sample in a study of shared clonotypes between healthy human individuals. Libraries were prepared by immunoSEQ multiplex PCR; TCRdb keeps only in-frame clonotypes and omits some of them. The sample consists of more than 1,200,000 clones, roughly 98.5% of them appearing once. Sequenced: naive CD4+ T cells sorted from blood. As for subset: CD45RA+ positively selected. Receptors originate from a man under 40 in good health.

The chain is built from TRBV29-1 and TRBJ2-5; 10 nucleotides agree with TRBD2. CDR3 length equals 16 residues. V dropped 4 bases and J dropped 5; count of bases not matched to a gene: 13. The germline CDR1 and CDR2 sequences are SQVTM and ANQGSEA. The CDR3 region has the DNA TGCAGCGTTGTCCGGGCTAGCGGGAGCCCTTGGGAGACCCAGTACTTC. Its protein is CSVVRASGSPWETQYF.

This clone has only one observation. This sequence joins TRBV5-4 and TRBJ2-3, with TRBD1 matching 8 bases. V was clipped by 4 bases and J by 4 bases; unmatched bases: 8. CDR3 length: 15 amino acids. Germline CDR1 SGHNT, CDR2 YYREEE (reference sequence). The CDR3 here is CASSLELQGADTQYF. CDR3 coding DNA: TGTGCCAGCAGCCTGGAACTACAGGGGGCAGATACGCAGTATTTT.

The rearrangement links TRBV13 to TRBJ2-7; 9 bases fit TRBD1. V gave up 4 bases and J gave up 6 bases; unmatched junction bases: 4. The CDR3 has 13 amino acids. Germline lookup yields CDR1 PRHDT and CDR2 FYEKMQ (reference sequence). The CDR3, as DNA: TGTGCCAGCAGCTCACAGGGGGCGGGCGAGCAGTACTTC. Its translation is CASSSQGAGEQYF.

The rearrangement joins TRBV15 to TRBJ1-4; D is unclear. Trimming cost V 5 bases and J 8 bases, with 12 bases left between them. The CDR3 length is 13 residues. The germline V gene encodes CDR1 LNHNV and CDR2 YYDKDF (reference sequence). The DNA of the CDR3 is TGTGCCACCAGCCTCGGGCCGGCAGAAAAACTGTTTTTT. It encodes CATSLGPAEKLFF. The entire variable domain, with the rest obtained from reference TRBV15 and TRBJ1-4, is as follows: DAMVIQNPRYQVTQFGKPVTLSCSQTLNHNVMYWYQQKSSQAPKLLFHYYDKDFNNEADTPDNFQSRRPNTSFCFLDIRSPGLGDTAMYLCATSLGPAEKLFFGSGTQLSVL.

This chain joins TRBV5-1 and TRBJ2-1; tentatively, D is TRBD2 (6 bases). Per germline, CDR1 SGHRS and CDR2 YFSETQ. The CDR3 consists of 14 residues. Trimming took 0 bases from V and 10 from J, leaving 14 bases between them. The CDR3 sequence: CASSLAVMGGEQFF. In DNA, the CDR3 is TGCGCCAGCAGCTTGGCGGTCATGGGAGGCGAGCAGTTCTTC. The whole variable domain, remainder taken from reference TRBV5-1 and TRBJ2-1, is KAGVTQTPRYLIKTRGQQVTLSCSPISGHRSVSWYQQTPGQGLQFLFEYFSETQRNKGNFPGRFSGRQFSNSRSEMNVSTLELGDSALYLCASSLAVMGGEQFFGPGTRLTVL.

The gene calls are TRBV2 and TRBJ1-5; D remains ambiguous. Trimming removed 6 bases at V and 0 bases at J, with 9 bases between. CDR1 SNHLY and CDR2 FYNNEI come from the germline V gene. The CDR3 loop spans 14 amino acids. The CDR3 region has the DNA TGTGCCAGCAGAGGAGGTGGTAGCAATCAGCCCCAGCATTTT. Its protein is CASRGGGSNQPQHF.

V is TRBV5-4 and J is TRBJ1-1; tentative D call: TRBD1 (6 bases). V was clipped by 0 bases and J by 5 bases, with 11 bases between them. The CDR3 has 14 residues. CDR1 is SGHNT, CDR2 YYREEE, per germline (reference sequence). The CDR3 is CASSLGRGGTEAFF. CDR3 in DNA: TGTGCCAGCAGCTTGGGCAGGGGAGGGACTGAAGCTTTCTTT.

The rearrangement links TRBV6-6 to TRBJ2-5, with TRBD1 as a possible D gene (6 bases). Trimming removed 4 bases at V and 6 bases at J, with 15 bases between. The V gene's germline CDR1 is MNHNY and CDR2 SVGAGI (reference sequence). The CDR3 is made up of 14 amino acids. Written as DNA, the CDR3 is TGTGCCAGCAGTTCCCCGGACAGTGGGAAGACCCAGTACTTC. Amino acids: CASSSPDSGKTQYF.

Comments on this clone: Other nucleotide sequences from this sample produce the same CDR3. The chain is built from TRBV10-3 and TRBJ2-3, with D possibly TRBD2 on 5 matching bases. The CDR3 runs 11 residues. Germline V lookup: CDR1 ENHRY, CDR2 SYGVKD. V lost 9 bases to trimming and J lost 6 bases, with 10 bases between them. The CDR3 DNA sequence: TGTGCCATATCGGGCGGGGATACGCAGTATTTT. It is translated as CAISGGDTQYF.

Here the CDR3 reads CASSSGTSGRAGLETQYF. In nucleotides, the CDR3 is TGCGCCAGCAGCTCCGGGACTAGCGGGAGGGCCGGTTTAGAGACCCAGTACTTC. J is TRBJ2-5 and V is TRBV5-1; TRBD2 matches 16 bases. CDR1 is SGHRS and CDR2 is YFSETQ in the germline V gene. This CDR3 has 18 residues. V shed 3 bases and J 4 bases; nucleotides not matched to a gene: 9.

The J gene is TRBJ2-7, the V gene TRBV5-1; D gene ambiguous. Germline-derived CDR1 and CDR2 are SGHRS and YFSETQ. Trimming stripped 4 bases from V and 2 bases from J, with 16 bases between. The CDR3 sequence is 15 residues long. The chain's CDR3 is CASSTPPDQAYEQYF. CDR3 DNA sequence: TGCGCCAGCAGCACCCCCCCGGACCAAGCCTACGAGCAGTACTTC.

Notes on this clone: Within the sample, other DNA sequences also encode this same CDR3. This sequence joins TRBV18 and TRBJ1-4; weak D call: TRBD1 (5 bases). This CDR3 has 15 amino acids. Trimming left V 0 bases short and J 3 bases short, with 8 bases between. Germline assignment: CDR1 KGHSH and CDR2 LQKENI. CDR3 DNA: TGTGCCAGCTCACCACCCTGGGGGGCTAATGAAAAACTGTTTTTT. Protein product: CASSPPWGANEKLFF.

The gene calls are TRBV30 and TRBJ2-1; no clear D. Per germline, CDR1 GTSNPN and CDR2 SVGIG (reference sequence). V lost 4 bases and J 6 bases, leaving 7 bases between the germline ends. This CDR3 comprises 11 residues. In DNA, the CDR3 is TGTGCCTGGAAATGGAGCAATGAGCAGTTCTTC. As protein: CAWKWSNEQFF.

The chain employs TRBV25-1 and TRBJ1-2; no reliable D call. Germline V lookup: CDR1 MGHDK, CDR2 SYGVNS. V gave up 0 bases and J gave up 0 bases, with 8 bases separating them. The CDR3 runs 15 residues. The CDR3 DNA reads as TGTGCCAGCAGTGAATACGGCAGATCTAACTATGGCTACACCTTC. This encodes CASSEYGRSNYGYTF.

The chain joins TRBV6-1 to TRBJ1-1; D uncertain. V was pared by 6 bases and J by 5 bases, with 13 bases between. This CDR3 is 13 amino acids long. Germline lookup yields CDR1 MNHNS and CDR2 SASEGT. The chain's CDR3 is CASRENLGTEAFF. CDR3 sequence (DNA): TGTGCCAGCAGGGAAAACTTAGGGACTGAAGCTTTCTTT.

The gene calls are TRBV10-3 and TRBJ1-1; D remains unclear. Trimming took off 6 bases at V and 7 bases at J, with 15 bases between the two ends. Germline values: CDR1 ENHRY, CDR2 SYGVKD. The CDR3 is made up of 13 amino acids. The CDR3 loop reads CAIRFDTDLEAFF. The CDR3 region has the DNA TGTGCCATCAGGTTTGACACGGACCTTGAAGCTTTCTTT.

The chain combines TRBV5-1 with TRBJ2-2; D gene uncertain. The germline V gene encodes CDR1 SGHRS and CDR2 YFSETQ. The CDR3 contains 17 residues. V shed 0 bases and J shed 0 bases, with 12 bases lying between them. CDR3 bases: TGCGCCAGCAGCTTGGAACCCCAAAACTCGAACACCGGGGAGCTGTTTTTT. Translation gives CASSLEPQNSNTGELFF.

The rearrangement links TRBV5-1 to TRBJ1-1; a possible D gene is TRBD1 (6 bases). Germline V gives CDR1 SGHRS, CDR2 YFSETQ. The CDR3 covers 14 residues. V was pared by 4 bases and J by 7 bases, with 17 bases between. CDR3 region: CASSTGPRGGEAFF. Written as DNA, the CDR3 is TGCGCCAGCAGCACGGGGCCAAGAGGGGGTGAAGCTTTCTTT. Drawing the rest from reference TRBV5-1 and TRBJ1-1, the complete variable domain is KAGVTQTPRYLIKTRGQQVTLSCSPISGHRSVSWYQQTPGQGLQFLFEYFSETQRNKGNFPGRFSGRQFSNSRSEMNVSTLELGDSALYLCASSTGPRGGEAFFGQGTRLTVV.

CDR3 amino acids: CASSYHPTDTQYF. CDR3 DNA: TGTGCCAGCAGTTACCATCCCACAGATACGCAGTATTTT. The chain is built from TRBV6-5 and TRBJ2-3; D is ambiguous. Germline V gene data show CDR1 as MNHEY and CDR2 as SVGAGI. Trimming took off 2 bases at V and 2 bases at J, with 5 bases between the two ends. The length of the CDR3 is 13 residues.

The chain joins TRBV5-5 to TRBJ2-5; D may be TRBD2 (6 bases). CDR1 and CDR2 (germline): SGHKS, YYEKEE (reference sequence). Trimming pared 4 bases from V and 0 bases from J, leaving 19 bases between. The length of the CDR3 is 17 residues. The CDR3 region is CASSASAGLAYQETQYF. CDR3 sequence (DNA): TGTGCCAGCAGCGCCTCTGCGGGACTCGCGTACCAAGAGACCCAGTACTTC.

This sequence joins TRBV4-1 and TRBJ2-7; perhaps TRBD2 as D (5 bases). This CDR3 comprises 14 residues. Germline V gives CDR1 MGHRA, CDR2 YSYEKL. Deletions cut 6 bases from V and 0 bases from J, with 12 bases between. The CDR3 DNA reads as TGCGCCAGCAGTATTGAGGGCAGCTCCTACGAGCAGTACTTC. Translating it yields CASSIEGSSYEQYF.

The chain couples TRBV5-4 to TRBJ2-1, with D uncertain. V was cut by 1 base and J by 0 bases, with 5 bases left in between. The CDR3 extends over 14 amino acids. Looked up from germline, CDR1 is SGHNT and CDR2 is YYREEE (reference sequence). The CDR3 reads CASSLLGSYNEQFF. CDR3 nucleotide sequence: TGTGCCAGCAGCTTGTTAGGCTCCTACAATGAGCAGTTCTTC.

This chain connects TRBV27 to TRBJ1-2, with 7 bases lining up with TRBD1. Trimming at V came to 5 bases and at J to 7 bases, leaving 7 bases not matched to a gene. Germline CDR1 is MNHEY and CDR2 is SMNVEV (reference sequence). This CDR3 region has 13 residues. CDR3 DNA sequence: TGTGCCAGCAGTAGACAGGGTGTAGCTGGCTACACCTTC. This translates into CASSRQGVAGYTF.

The genes are TRBV2 and TRBJ2-7; 9 nucleotides line up with TRBD2. The length of the CDR3 is 16 residues. Germline V gene lookup returns CDR1 SNHLY and CDR2 FYNNEI. The trim removed 8 bases at V and 0 bases at J, leaving 11 bases unmatched. CDR3 bases: TGTGCCAGCTCCCGACAGGCTAGCGGGAACTCCTACGAGCAGTACTTC. As protein: CASSRQASGNSYEQYF.

The chain uses TRBV25-1 and TRBJ2-5, with no clear D. CDR3 length: 11 residues. V dropped 4 bases and J dropped 12 bases, with 12 bases sitting between them. Germline V lookup: CDR1 MGHDK, CDR2 SYGVNS. The CDR3 sequence is CASSGLGWEYF. CDR3 DNA: TGTGCCAGCAGTGGGCTAGGCTGGGAGTACTTC.

The rearrangement links TRBV13 to TRBJ2-5; 9 bases map to TRBD2. Per the germline V gene, CDR1 is PRHDT and CDR2 is FYEKMQ (reference sequence). CDR3 length equals 15 residues. Losses at the gene ends were 5 bases for V and 6 bases for J; bases not matched to a gene: 10. The CDR3 is CASSPGASGMKTQYF. The CDR3 nucleotides read TGTGCCAGCAGCCCGGGGGCTAGCGGGATGAAGACCCAGTACTTC.

The gene calls are TRBV18 and TRBJ2-1; D uncertain. The germline V and J ends were trimmed by 5 bases and 5 bases, with 16 bases remaining between them. The CDR3 length is 15 residues. Germline V lookup: CDR1 KGHSH, CDR2 LQKENI. CDR3 in amino acids: CASSTDPGRNNEQFF. CDR3 nucleotide sequence: TGTGCCAGCTCAACTGACCCCGGAAGAAACAATGAGCAGTTCTTC.